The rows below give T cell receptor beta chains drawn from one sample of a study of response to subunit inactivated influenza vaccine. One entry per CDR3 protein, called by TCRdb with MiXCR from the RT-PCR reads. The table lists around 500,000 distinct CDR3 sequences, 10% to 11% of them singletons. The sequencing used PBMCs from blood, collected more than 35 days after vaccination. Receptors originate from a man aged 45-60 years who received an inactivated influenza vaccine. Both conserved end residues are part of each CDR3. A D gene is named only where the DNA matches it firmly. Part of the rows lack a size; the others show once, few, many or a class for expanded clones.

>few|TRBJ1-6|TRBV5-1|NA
CASSLKDGNSPLHF
TGCGCCAGCAGCTTGAAGGACGGGAATTCACCCCTCCACTTT
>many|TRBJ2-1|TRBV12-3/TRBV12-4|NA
CASTPLWLGGSGPYNEQFF
TGTGCCAGCACTCCCCTCTGGCTGGGGGGTAGCGGCCCCTACAATGAGCAGTTCTTC
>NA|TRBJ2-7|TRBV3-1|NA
CASSYRTGTGHEQYF
TGTGCCAGCAGCTACAGAACCGGAACAGGGCACGAGCAGTACTTC
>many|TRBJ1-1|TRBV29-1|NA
CSAEGMLENLNTEAFF
TGCAGCGCAGAGGGAATGCTAGAGAACCTGAACACTGAAGCTTTCTTT
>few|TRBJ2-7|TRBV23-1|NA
CASSHGFPDNEQYF
TGCGCCAGCAGTCATGGGTTCCCGGACAACGAGCAGTACTTC
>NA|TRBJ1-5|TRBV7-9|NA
CASSHEGGNQPQHF
TGTGCCAGCAGTCATGAGGGGGGCAATCAGCCCCAGCATTTT
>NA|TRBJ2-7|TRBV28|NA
CASSLDRRSEQYF
TGTGCCAGCAGTTTAGACAGGCGTTCCGAGCAGTACTTC
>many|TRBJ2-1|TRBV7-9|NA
CASSLARTYIF
TGTGCCAGCAGCTTAGCCCGTACATACATCTTC
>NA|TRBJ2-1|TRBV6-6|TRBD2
CASSAGSSGMQFF
TGTGCCAGCAGCGCGGGGTCTAGCGGGATGCAGTTCTTC
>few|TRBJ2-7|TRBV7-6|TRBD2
CASSTQTSSGEQYF
TGTGCCAGCAGCACACAGACTAGCTCGGGGGAGCAGTACTTC
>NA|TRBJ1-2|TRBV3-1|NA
CASSPRSGIYGYTF
TGTGCCAGCAGCCCCCGCTCGGGGATATATGGCTACACCTTC
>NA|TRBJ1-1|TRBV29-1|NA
CSVERYTEAFF
TGCAGCGTTGAGCGGTACACTGAAGCTTTCTTT
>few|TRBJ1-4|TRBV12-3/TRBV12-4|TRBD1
CASSPQGLRAGLFF
TGTGCCAGCAGCCCACAGGGGCTCCGGGCCGGACTGTTTTTT
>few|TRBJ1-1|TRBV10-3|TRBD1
CAISDRGDTEAFF
TGTGCCATTAGTGACAGGGGGGACACTGAAGCTTTCTTT
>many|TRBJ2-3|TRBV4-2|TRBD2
CASSQVLAGEDTQYF
TGTGCCAGCAGCCAAGTACTAGCGGGAGAAGATACGCAGTATTTT
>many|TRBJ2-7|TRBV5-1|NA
CASFSVQGGEQYF
TGCGCCAGCTTCTCCGTCCAAGGAGGCGAGCAGTACTTC
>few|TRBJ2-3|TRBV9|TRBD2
CASSVPTSGGTDTQYF
TGTGCCAGCAGCGTACCCACTAGCGGGGGCACAGATACGCAGTATTTT
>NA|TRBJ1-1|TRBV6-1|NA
CASRFYSSESTEAFF
TGTGCCAGCCGATTCTACTCTTCGGAGAGCACTGAAGCTTTCTTT
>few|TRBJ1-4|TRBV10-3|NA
CAISGVNSEKLFF
TGTGCCATCAGTGGGGTTAACTCTGAAAAACTGTTTTTT
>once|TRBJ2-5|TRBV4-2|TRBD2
CASSQGTSGDETQYF
TGTGCCAGCAGCCAAGGGACTAGCGGGGACGAGACCCAGTACTTC
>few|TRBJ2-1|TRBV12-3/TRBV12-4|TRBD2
CASTRRASGDNEQFF
TGTGCCAGCACCCGGAGGGCTAGCGGGGACAATGAGCAGTTCTTC
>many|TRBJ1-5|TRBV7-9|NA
CASRSGVQPQHF
TGTGCCAGCAGGTCCGGGGTGCAGCCCCAGCATTTT
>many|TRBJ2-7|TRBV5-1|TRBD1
CASSLGDSHSSYEQYF
TGCGCCAGCAGCTTGGGGGACAGCCACAGCTCCTACGAGCAGTACTTC
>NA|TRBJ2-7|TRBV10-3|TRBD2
CAISESLAGGYEQYF
TGTGCCATCAGTGAGTCCCTAGCGGGAGGGTACGAGCAGTACTTC
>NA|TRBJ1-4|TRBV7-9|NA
CASSAGRATNEKLFF
TGTGCCAGCAGCGCCGGACGGGCAACTAATGAAAAACTGTTTTTT
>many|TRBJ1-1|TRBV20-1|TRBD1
CSANTGDRATEAFF
TGCAGTGCTAACACCGGGGACAGGGCCACTGAAGCTTTCTTT
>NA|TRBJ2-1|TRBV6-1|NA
CASTSSLYNEQFF
TGTGCCAGCACCTCGTCCCTCTACAATGAGCAGTTCTTC
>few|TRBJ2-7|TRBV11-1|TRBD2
CASSPVPPRASGRKDEQYF
TGTGCCAGCAGCCCAGTCCCCCCTCGAGCTAGCGGGAGAAAAGACGAGCAGTACTTC
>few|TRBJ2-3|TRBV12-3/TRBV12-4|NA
CASGQLLDTQYF
TGTGCCAGCGGACAGCTCTTAGATACGCAGTATTTT
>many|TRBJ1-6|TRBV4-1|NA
CASSQEINEAPLHF
TGCGCCAGCAGCCAAGAGATAAACGAAGCACCCCTCCACTTT
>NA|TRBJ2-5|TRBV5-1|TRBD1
CASTRDRATQETQYF
TGCGCCAGCACCCGGGACAGGGCTACCCAAGAGACCCAGTACTTC
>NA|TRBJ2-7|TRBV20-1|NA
CSASLFRGPYEQYF
TGCAGTGCTAGCCTGTTCCGGGGACCCTACGAGCAGTACTTC
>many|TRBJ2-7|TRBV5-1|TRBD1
CASSNMGQSYEQYF
TGCGCCAGCAGCAACATGGGACAGTCCTACGAGCAGTACTTC
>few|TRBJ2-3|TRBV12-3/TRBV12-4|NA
CASTWSPGEGDTQYF
TGTGCCAGCACCTGGTCCCCAGGGGAGGGAGATACGCAGTATTTT
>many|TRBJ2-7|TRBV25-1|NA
CASSGIISGRGGEQYF
TGTGCCAGCAGTGGTATAATCTCGGGACGAGGGGGCGAGCAGTACTTC
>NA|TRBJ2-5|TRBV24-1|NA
CATSDPVGPDRETQYF
TGTGCCACCAGTGATCCCGTCGGGCCCGATCGGGAGACCCAGTACTTC
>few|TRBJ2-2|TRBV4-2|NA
CASSPEGGELFF
TGTGCCAGCAGCCCCGAGGGCGGGGAGCTGTTTTTT
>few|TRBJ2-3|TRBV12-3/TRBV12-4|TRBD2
CASSERGDDTQYF
TGTGCCAGCTCGGAGCGGGGGGACGATACGCAGTATTTT
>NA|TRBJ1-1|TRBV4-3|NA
CASSQDILAPSKEAFF
TGCGCCAGCAGCCAAGATATTTTAGCCCCAAGTAAGGAAGCTTTCTTT
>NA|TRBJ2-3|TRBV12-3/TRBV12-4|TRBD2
CASRGGLAGTDTQYF
TGTGCCAGCAGAGGGGGACTAGCGGGAACAGATACGCAGTATTTT
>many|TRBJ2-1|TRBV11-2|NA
CASSLASGPYNEQFF
TGTGCCAGCAGCTTAGCCAGCGGGCCGTACAATGAGCAGTTCTTC
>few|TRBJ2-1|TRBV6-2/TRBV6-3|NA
CASNPPPEQFF
TGTGCCAGTAACCCTCCTCCCGAGCAGTTCTTC